A single sample is the source of the 29 T cell receptor beta chains below, sequenced in a study of blood T cell repertoires in COVID-19. Generated by immunoSEQ multiplex PCR, the TCRdb table keeps only in-frame clones and is missing some. The sample lists some 80,000 clones; around 84% were seen once. The specimen sequenced was peripheral blood. The receptors shown here come from a woman older than 75 in a cohort sampled during active or convalescent COVID-19.

The chain is built from TRBV21-1 and TRBJ2-3; the DNA was not compared with TRBD1, the D call given in the table. TRBV21-1 is tagged as a pseudogene. This CDR3 has 15 residues. CDR3 region: CANRRQGASTDTQYF. The CDR3 DNA sequence: TGTGCCAATAGGCGGCAGGGCGCTAGCACAGATACGCAGTATTTT.

With respect to this clone: The junction shows a germline mismatch at one end, possibly a read error. DNA of the CDR3: TGTGCCAGCAGACGAAAGCGAGGGGCAGGGGGGTTGCACGCTCCTCGGAACTTC. Translated, it gives CASRRKRGAGGLHAPRNF. The gene calls are TRBV27 and TRBJ2-4; D perhaps matches TRBD1 (7 bases). The CDR3 covers 18 residues. CDR1 and CDR2 (germline): MNHEY, SMNVEV (reference sequence).

This chain links TRBV3-1 (or the pseudogene TRBV3-2) with TRBJ1-6; 9 positions match TRBD1. CDR3 length: 18 amino acids. The V segment lost 0 bases and the J segment 0 bases; nucleotides outside the gene matches: 3. Germline values: CDR1 LGHDT, CDR2 YNNKEL (reference sequence). The CDR3 sequence: CASSQDGQGSSYNSPLHF. CDR3 sequence (DNA): TGTGCCAGCAGCCAAGATGGACAGGGGAGCTCCTATAATTCACCCCTCCACTTT.

The CDR3 region has the DNA TGTGCCAGCAGGCCCGGGGGGGCGGACTACGAGCAGTACGTC. Translated, it gives CASRPGGADYEQYV. This chain joins TRBV6-5 and TRBJ2-7, with 8 nucleotides matching TRBD2. Germline values: CDR1 MNHEY, CDR2 SVGAGI. Unmatched junction bases numbered 7, after V lost 6 bases and J lost 3 bases. The CDR3 loop spans 14 amino acids.

The chain combines TRBV7-8 with TRBJ2-7, with TRBD2 matching over 8 bases. From germline, CDR1 is SGHVS and CDR2 FQNEAQ. This CDR3 comprises 15 residues. Trimming removed 5 bases from V and 3 bases from J; junction bases left unmatched: 9. The CDR3 loop reads CASSPSGSLVYEQYF. CDR3 sequence (DNA): TGTGCCAGCAGCCCCAGCGGGAGTTTGGTCTACGAGCAGTACTTC.

The chain links TRBV27 to TRBJ2-1, with D unclear. CDR3 size: 13 residues. The germline gives CDR1 MNHEY, CDR2 SMNVEV (reference sequence). The V end lost 1 base, the J end lost 4 bases, and 5 bases lay between the germline ends. As DNA, the CDR3 is TGTGCCAGCAGTTTATATCCGTACAATGAGCAGTTCTTC. It specifies CASSLYPYNEQFF.

The chain joins TRBV6-1 to TRBJ2-1; TRBD2 agrees at 9 bases. The CDR3 covers 14 residues. Germline trimming cut 6 bases from V and 3 bases from J; bases unmatched to any gene: 3. The germline V gene encodes CDR1 MNHNS and CDR2 SASEGT. In nucleotides, the CDR3 is TGTGCCAGCAGGCGCGGGAGGGTCTACAATGAGCAGTTCTTC. This gives the protein CASRRGRVYNEQFF.

There are a few counts of this clone. This chain links TRBV10-3 with TRBJ1-1, with a weak D call TRBD1 (6 bases). Deletions cut 4 bases from V and 7 bases from J, with 10 bases between. Germline V gives CDR1 ENHRY, CDR2 SYGVKD. This CDR3 contains 12 residues. This CDR3 reads CAISGSGVEAFF. The CDR3 bases are TGTGCCATCAGTGGGTCAGGGGTTGAAGCTTTCTTT.

The chain uses TRBV5-1 and TRBJ1-5; tentatively, D is TRBD1 (5 bases). V lost 2 bases, J lost 7 bases, and 10 bases lay in between. The V gene's germline CDR1 is SGHRS and CDR2 YFSETQ. The CDR3 loop spans 13 amino acids. The CDR3 DNA follows: TGCGCCAGCAGCTTCTCGGGGGACCAGCCCCAGCATTTT. It codes for CASSFSGDQPQHF.

The chain recombines TRBV2 with TRBJ2-5; 7 bases are a match to TRBD2. The CDR3 consists of 14 residues. CDR1 is SNHLY and CDR2 is FYNNEI in the germline V gene. V was clipped by 8 bases and J by 1 base; unmatched bases: 7. The CDR3 protein is CASLGGIVQETQYF. CDR3 sequence (DNA): TGTGCCAGCCTGGGGGGGATAGTCCAAGAGACCCAGTACTTC.

This chain uses TRBV19 with TRBJ1-4, with a weak D call TRBD1 (5 bases). The CDR3 loop spans 15 amino acids. V lost 5 bases and J lost 0, with 10 bases in between. CDR1 is LNHDA, CDR2 SQIVND, per germline (reference sequence). CDR3 nucleotides: TGTGCCAGTAGTTCTGACAGTGCAACTAATGAAAAACTGTTTTTT. The encoded protein is CASSSDSATNEKLFF.

The chain employs TRBV11-2 and TRBJ2-3; TRBD2 is a possible D gene (5 bases). The CDR3 extends over 16 amino acids. Germline V gene lookup returns CDR1 SGHAT and CDR2 FQNNGV. V lost 0 bases and J lost 2, with 12 bases in between. The CDR3 loop reads CASSLDQGRITDTQYF. As DNA, the CDR3 is TGTGCCAGCAGCTTAGATCAAGGGAGAATCACAGATACGCAGTATTTT.

This clone was found once. The chain employs TRBV9 and TRBJ2-5, with 7 bases lining up with TRBD2. The V and J ends lost 3 bases and 4 bases, in that order; junction bases with no gene match: 9. The CDR3 spans 15 residues. Looked up from germline, CDR1 is SGDLS and CDR2 is YYNGEE. DNA for the CDR3: TGTGCCAGCAGCGCCTCTAGCGGAGAGGCAGAGACCCAGTACTTC. Protein product: CASSASSGEAETQYF.

The V call is TRBV28, the J call TRBJ1-6; TRBD1 matches at 11 bases. V dropped 6 bases and J dropped 6; count of bases not matched to a gene: 4. Germline V gene data show CDR1 as MDHEN and CDR2 as SYDVKM. The CDR3 is 15 amino acids. The CDR3 nucleotides are TGTGCCAGCAGATCCGGGACAGGGGGTAATTCACCCCTCCACTTT. Its protein product is CASRSGTGGNSPLHF. The full variable domain, rest sourced from reference TRBV28 and TRBJ1-6, is DVKVTQSSRYLVKRTGEKVFLECVQDMDHENMFWYRQDPGLGLRLIYFSYDVKMKEKGDIPEGYSVSREKKERFSLILESASTNQTSMYLCASRSGTGGNSPLHFGNGTRLTVT.

This clone was counted only a few times. The rearrangement joins TRBV24-1 to TRBJ2-7; TRBD2 is a possible D gene (5 bases). This CDR3 spans 10 amino acids. Per germline, CDR1 KGHDR and CDR2 SFDVKD. The ends were cut back, 12 bases at V and 4 bases at J, with 9 bases in the middle. The CDR3 bases are TGTGCCCCCGGGAAGTACGAGCAGTACGTC. Protein: CAPGKYEQYV.

The chain couples TRBV2 to TRBJ2-7; TRBD2 agrees at 8 bases. The CDR3 loop spans 13 amino acids. Germline CDR1 reads SNHLY; CDR2 reads FYNNEI. Trimming cost V 7 bases and J 7 bases; bases outside gene matches: 9. The DNA of the CDR3 is TGTGCCAGCACTTTTGGATCGGGGGGGGAGCAGTACGTC. It yields the protein CASTFGSGGEQYV.

The chain carries TRBV6-5 and TRBJ2-1; 8 bases map to TRBD2. Germline-derived CDR1 and CDR2 are MNHEY and SVGAGI. With 11 bases clipped from V and 0 bases from J, the junction kept 9 bases outside the gene matches. The CDR3 is 15 amino acids. The CDR3, as DNA: TGTGCCTCGACCCTCAGCGGGAGCTCCTACAATGAGCAGTTCTTC. Protein product: CASTLSGSSYNEQFF.

The gene calls are TRBV6-4 and TRBJ1-2; 8 bases line up with TRBD1. This CDR3 has 15 residues. CDR1 MRHNA and CDR2 SNTAGT come from the germline V gene. Trimming cost V 4 bases and J 4 bases; bases outside gene matches: 8. The CDR3 loop is CASSVVAGQGYGYTF. CDR3 DNA: TGTGCCAGCAGTGTCGTTGCCGGACAGGGCTATGGCTACACCTTC.

The V gene is TRBV28, the J gene TRBJ2-7; a possible D gene is TRBD2 (5 bases). CDR1 and CDR2 from the germline V gene are MDHEN and SYDVKM. Deletions cut 4 bases from V and 4 bases from J, with 17 bases between. This CDR3 contains 15 residues. The DNA for the CDR3 is TGTGCCAGCAGTTCTGACTACTTGGGCCAATACGAGCAGTACTTC. Translated: CASSSDYLGQYEQYF.

This clone was observed a few times. The rearrangement uses TRBV5-4 and TRBJ2-7; D possibly corresponds to TRBD1 (6 bases). The CDR3 consists of 13 residues. Trimming removed 4 bases at V and 0 bases at J, with 8 bases between. From germline, CDR1 is SGHNT and CDR2 YYREEE (reference sequence). The CDR3 sequence: CASSRDNSYEQYF. In DNA, the CDR3 is TGTGCCAGCAGCCGGGACAACTCCTACGAGCAGTACTTC.

This chain connects TRBV3-1 (or the pseudogene TRBV3-2) to TRBJ2-5, with TRBD1 identical over 10 bases. The V gene end was trimmed by 0 bases and the J gene end by 6 bases; junction bases not matched to a gene: 7. Germline CDR1 reads LGHDT; CDR2 reads YNNKEL (reference sequence). There are 16 residues in the CDR3. CDR3 residues: CASSQDLWDRGQTQYF. The DNA for the CDR3 is TGTGCCAGCAGCCAAGACCTCTGGGACAGGGGACAGACCCAGTACTTC.

DNA for the CDR3: TGTGCCAGCACGCGGAGGAGGGAATCCAATCAGCCCCAGCATTTT. It codes for CASTRRRESNQPQHF. The chain couples TRBV2 to TRBJ1-5; D uncertain. Germline lookup yields CDR1 SNHLY and CDR2 FYNNEI. Trimming left V 7 bases short and J 3 bases short, with 16 bases between. The CDR3 runs to 15 residues.

The gene calls are TRBV20-1 and TRBJ2-1; D not resolved. Germline CDR1 is DFQATT and CDR2 is SNEGSKA (reference sequence). V lost 3 bases and J 0 bases, leaving 15 bases between the germline ends. There are 16 residues in the CDR3. The CDR3 protein is CSASSVTESSYNEQFF. DNA of the CDR3: TGCAGTGCTAGTTCGGTAACGGAGAGCTCCTACAATGAGCAGTTCTTC.

The chain links TRBV28 to TRBJ1-4, with D possibly being TRBD1 (5 bases). Trimming removed 1 base from V and 5 bases from J, with 8 bases in between. This CDR3 is built from 14 residues. Germline V gives CDR1 MDHEN, CDR2 SYDVKM. Here the CDR3 reads CASSLSGLNEKLFF. The CDR3 DNA follows: TGTGCCAGCAGTTTATCAGGGCTAAATGAAAAACTGTTTTTT.

This chain links TRBV24-1 with TRBJ1-4; TRBD1 aligns across 11 bases. J gave up 8 bases and V 5 bases, and 9 bases lay outside the gene matches. The CDR3 sequence is 16 residues long. Germline CDR1 reads KGHDR; CDR2 reads SFDVKD. The CDR3 region has the DNA TGTGCCACCAGTGGAGGAGGACAGGGGGCGCGGGAAAAACTGTTTTTT. Residues: CATSGGGQGAREKLFF.

The sample holds one count of this clone. The rearrangement uses TRBV9 and TRBJ2-1; 7 bases are a match to TRBD2. Per the germline V gene, CDR1 is SGDLS and CDR2 is YYNGEE. There are 14 residues in the CDR3. Trimming removed 4 bases from V and 7 bases from J; junction bases left unmatched: 8. The DNA for the CDR3 is TGTGCCAGCAGCTTCGCGACTAGCTTTAATGAGCAGTTCTTC. Amino acid sequence: CASSFATSFNEQFF.

The chain recombines TRBV19 with TRBJ2-6; 10 bases are a match to TRBD1. The CDR3 has 18 residues. V shed 6 bases and J 0 bases; nucleotides not matched to a gene: 8. Looked up from germline, CDR1 is LNHDA and CDR2 is SQIVND (reference sequence). CDR3 loop: CASRSWDRGFSGANVLTF. CDR3 coding DNA: TGTGCCAGTAGATCCTGGGACAGGGGATTCTCTGGGGCCAACGTCCTGACTTTC. Using reference TRBV19 and TRBJ2-6 for the parts outside the CDR3, the full variable domain is DGGITQSPKYLFRKEGQNVTLSCEQNLNHDAMYWYRQDPGQGLRLIYYSQIVNDFQKGDIAEGYSVSREKKESFPLTVTSAQKNPTAFYLCASRSWDRGFSGANVLTFGAGSRLTVL.

V is TRBV27 and J is TRBJ2-7, with D possibly matching TRBD2 (6 bases). Germline loops: CDR1 MNHEY, CDR2 SMNVEV (reference sequence). Trimming removed 6 bases at V and 1 base at J, with 16 bases between. The CDR3 is 15 amino acids. CDR3 sequence (DNA): TGTGCCAGCAGCCGGGGGACGACCTTTTCCTACGAGCAGTACTTC. Translated, it gives CASSRGTTFSYEQYF.

The CDR3 coding sequence is TGTGCCAGTACCGGGAGCAGACTAGCGGGAGGTAACCAAGAGACCCAGTACTTC. Encoded protein: CASTGSRLAGGNQETQYF. This chain uses TRBV19 with TRBJ2-5; 13 positions match TRBD2. The germline CDR1 and CDR2 sequences are LNHDA and SQIVND (reference sequence). Trimming removed 7 bases from V and 0 bases from J; junction bases left unmatched: 11. The CDR3 consists of 18 residues.